The 22 T cell receptor beta chains below were found in one sample sequenced in a study of graft-versus-host responses after intestinal transplantation. Libraries were prepared by immunoSEQ multiplex PCR; TCRdb keeps only in-frame clonotypes and omits some of them. Of 60,000 to 75,000 clones in the sample, roughly 90% were seen once. Antigens of these TCRs are unknown. The sequencing used unstimulated CD8+ T cells sorted from spleen or lymph node cells, collected before intestinal transplant. All receptors derive from a human donor who received an intestinal transplant.

The CDR3 DNA is TGTGCCAGCAGTTTAGTTGAGGAGGAAGCTTTCTTT. It yields the protein CASSLVEEEAFF. V is TRBV28 and J is TRBJ1-1; D gene ambiguous. Looked up from germline, CDR1 is MDHEN and CDR2 is SYDVKM. This CDR3 comprises 12 residues. V was shortened by 2 bases and J by 8 bases, with 9 bases between the two germline ends.

This chain uses TRBV19 with TRBJ2-5; 11 nucleotides line up with TRBD1. This CDR3 is 12 amino acids long. Per the germline V gene, CDR1 is LNHDA and CDR2 is SQIVND (reference sequence). V dropped 9 bases and J dropped 8; count of bases not matched to a gene: 5. CDR3 in DNA: TGTGCCAGCACGGACAGGGGGCAAACCCAGTACTTC. Residues: CASTDRGQTQYF.

This clone was observed a single time. A read error may produce the germline difference seen at one junction end. V is TRBV7-7 and J is TRBJ1-1; TRBD1 is a possible D gene (6 bases). Germline CDR1 is SSHAT and CDR2 is FNYEAQ (reference sequence). The CDR3 totals 13 residues. CDR3 nucleotide sequence: TGTGCTAGCAGCCAGGGACAGAACACTGAAGCTTTCTTT. Translating it yields CASSQGQNTEAFF.

V is TRBV5-4 and J is TRBJ2-7; weak D call: TRBD2 (6 bases). The ends were cut back, 4 bases at V and 2 bases at J, with 16 bases in the middle. From germline, CDR1 is SGHNT and CDR2 YYREEE (reference sequence). The length of the CDR3 is 15 residues. CDR3 loop: CASSTHSGLTYEQYF. Here the CDR3 DNA reads TGTGCCAGCAGCACCCATAGCGGATTAACCTACGAGCAGTACTTC.

The chain is built from TRBV7-8 and TRBJ2-3, with 11 bases lining up with TRBD2. This CDR3 contains 16 residues. Germline V lookup: CDR1 SGHVS, CDR2 FQNEAQ. The V gene end was trimmed by 5 bases and the J gene end by 2 bases; junction bases not matched to a gene: 6. CDR3 coding DNA: TGTGCCAGCAGCCCGCAGACTAGCGGGATCACAGATACGCAGTATTTT. Translation: CASSPQTSGITDTQYF.

This chain joins TRBV27 and TRBJ1-1; D is possibly TRBD1 (5 bases). V lost 6 bases to trimming and J lost 4 bases, with 15 bases between them. CDR1 is MNHEY, CDR2 SMNVEV, per germline (reference sequence). The CDR3 has 14 amino acids. This chain's CDR3 is CASSLYQGGTEAFF. CDR3 DNA: TGTGCCAGCAGCTTGTACCAGGGTGGCACTGAAGCTTTCTTT.

The CDR3 sequence: CSVAGDYEQYF. CDR3 DNA: TGCAGCGTAGCGGGAGACTACGAGCAGTACTTC. This chain connects TRBV29-1 to TRBJ2-7, with 8 positions matching TRBD2. V shed 6 bases, J shed 3 bases, and the junction held 1 base outside the gene matches. CDR1 is SQVTM, CDR2 ANQGSEA, per germline. The CDR3 is 11 residues long.

The V call is TRBV4-1, the J call TRBJ2-3; D unclear. CDR3 length: 12 residues. V shed 5 bases and J shed 5 bases, with 8 bases lying between them. The germline CDR1 and CDR2 sequences are MGHRA and YSYEKL. The CDR3 is CASSAGGDTQYF. Here the CDR3 DNA reads TGCGCCAGCAGCGCCGGTGGAGATACGCAGTATTTT.

This chain joins TRBV5-5 and TRBJ2-5, with a possible D match to TRBD2 (6 bases). V lost 3 bases and J 0 bases, leaving 12 bases between the germline ends. There are 15 residues in the CDR3. CDR1 and CDR2 (germline): SGHKS, YYEKEE (reference sequence). The CDR3 sequence is CASSWGVRDQETQYF. The CDR3 DNA reads as TGTGCCAGCAGCTGGGGGGTGAGGGACCAAGAGACCCAGTACTTC.

V gene TRBV28 combines with J gene TRBJ2-1; D is unclear. The ends were cut back, 10 bases at V and 0 bases at J, with 10 bases in the middle. The CDR3 spans 13 residues. The germline CDR1 and CDR2 sequences are MDHEN and SYDVKM. As DNA, the CDR3 is TGTGCCACCCGTCCGAGCTCCTACAATGAGCAGTTCTTC. Amino acid sequence: CATRPSSYNEQFF. The whole variable domain, filled in from reference TRBV28 and TRBJ2-1, reads DVKVTQSSRYLVKRTGEKVFLECVQDMDHENMFWYRQDPGLGLRLIYFSYDVKMKEKGDIPEGYSVSREKKERFSLILESASTNQTSMYLCATRPSSYNEQFFGPGTRLTVL.

This clone came up once. The chain links TRBV28 to TRBJ1-1; D might be TRBD1 (6 bases). CDR3 length: 14 residues. Germline-derived CDR1 and CDR2 are MDHEN and SYDVKM. Trimming removed 6 bases at V and 1 base at J, with 12 bases between. The CDR3 DNA sequence: TGTGCCAGCAGCTCTACAGGGAGGAACACTGAAGCTTTCTTT. Translation: CASSSTGRNTEAFF.

This clone showed up just a few times. The CDR3: CASSAQVNEQYF. Here the CDR3 DNA reads TGTGCCAGCAGCGCCCAGGTTAACGAGCAGTACTTC. The chain carries TRBV7-9 and TRBJ2-7; D gene unclear. The V end lost 5 bases, the J end lost 5 bases, and 10 bases lay between the germline ends. The germline V gene has CDR1 SEHNR and CDR2 FQNEAQ (reference sequence). This CDR3 region has 12 residues.

V is TRBV2 and J is TRBJ1-3; TRBD1 agrees at 7 bases. Germline CDR1 SNHLY, CDR2 FYNNEI. V gave up 6 bases and J gave up 6 bases; unmatched junction bases: 17. This CDR3 has 17 residues. The CDR3 spells CASRRRTGRTWVNTIYF. CDR3 coding DNA: TGTGCCAGCAGGAGGAGGACAGGCCGGACTTGGGTAAACACCATATATTTT.

This clone was detected only once. The chain joins TRBV19 to TRBJ2-5; D perhaps matches TRBD2 (5 bases). Germline-derived CDR1 and CDR2 are LNHDA and SQIVND (reference sequence). The germline V and J ends were trimmed by 8 bases and 0 bases, with 16 bases remaining between them. The CDR3 extends over 15 amino acids. CDR3 protein: CASGFFRGNQETQYF. For the CDR3, the DNA is TGTGCCAGTGGCTTCTTTCGGGGAAACCAAGAGACCCAGTACTTC.

The chain uses TRBV28 and TRBJ1-2, with 9 bases lining up with TRBD1. Germline CDR1 reads MDHEN; CDR2 reads SYDVKM. With V trimmed by 5 bases and J by 1 base, 8 bases remained unmatched. This CDR3 spans 16 amino acids. The CDR3 protein is CASSPTRDRVNYGYTF. CDR3 nucleotides: TGTGCCAGCAGTCCCACCCGGGACAGGGTTAACTATGGCTACACCTTC.

The chain has TRBV14 and TRBJ2-1; 11 nucleotides agree with TRBD2. CDR3 length: 13 amino acids. From germline, CDR1 is SGHDN and CDR2 FVKESK. The V and J ends lost 8 bases and 5 bases, in that order; junction bases with no gene match: 2. This chain's CDR3 is CASSLAGDNEQFF. In nucleotides, the CDR3 is TGTGCCAGCTCACTAGCGGGAGACAATGAGCAGTTCTTC.

This clone was recorded only once. V gene TRBV28 combines with J gene TRBJ2-7; a possible D gene is TRBD1 (6 bases). Germline CDR1 MDHEN, CDR2 SYDVKM. The V gene lost 3 bases and the J gene lost 4 bases, with 10 bases spanning the gap. The length of the CDR3 is 13 residues. The CDR3 sequence: CASSLDSGYEQYF. For the CDR3, the DNA is TGTGCCAGCAGTTTGGACAGTGGGTACGAGCAGTACTTC.

The chain links TRBV4-2 to TRBJ2-2, with D possibly TRBD2 on 5 matching bases. The CDR3 covers 17 residues. V lost 4 bases, J lost 7 bases, and 22 bases lay in between. Germline loops: CDR1 LGHNA, CDR2 YNFKEQ. The CDR3 DNA sequence: TGTGCCAGCAGCCGGAAACCCGGACTTCCTCTTAGCGGGGAGCTGTTTTTT. It codes for CASSRKPGLPLSGELFF.

The chain carries TRBV2 and TRBJ1-1; 7 bases map to TRBD1. Germline V gene sequence: CDR1 SNHLY, CDR2 FYNNEI. Trimming removed 9 bases from V and 5 bases from J; junction bases left unmatched: 9. The CDR3 has 13 residues. The CDR3 bases are TGTGCCAGTCTAAGGGGGCTTATAACTGAAGCTTTCTTT. Encoded protein: CASLRGLITEAFF.

The CDR3 region is CASSHRDRARLSASPEQFF. The CDR3 DNA is TGTGCCAGCAGTCACCGGGACAGGGCTCGCCTCTCGGCCTCCCCTGAGCAGTTCTTC. The chain has TRBV2 and TRBJ2-1, with 9 nucleotides matching TRBD1. Trimming cost V 5 bases and J 9 bases; bases outside gene matches: 23. This CDR3 is built from 19 residues. Per the germline V gene, CDR1 is SNHLY and CDR2 is FYNNEI.

This clone was found once. V gene TRBV4-1 combines with J gene TRBJ2-1; tentatively, D is TRBD2 (5 bases). The germline V gene has CDR1 MGHRA and CDR2 YSYEKL. CDR3 length equals 15 residues. The V end was cut by 1 base, the J end by 2 bases, with 9 bases between. The CDR3 sequence is CASSQVTGTYNEQFF. The CDR3 DNA reads TGCGCCAGCAGCCAAGTAACCGGGACCTACAATGAGCAGTTCTTC.

The chain has TRBV27 and TRBJ2-7; 9 bases agree with TRBD1. Germline loops: CDR1 MNHEY, CDR2 SMNVEV (reference sequence). The CDR3 runs to 15 residues. The trim removed 5 bases at V and 5 bases at J, leaving 10 bases unmatched. The CDR3 DNA is TGTGCCAGCAGTAAGGAGGGGACAGGGAACGACGAGCAGTACTTC. Translation: CASSKEGTGNDEQYF.